This record concerns one T cell receptor (beta chain) sequence. Its antigen is undetermined. These data come from a study of response to subunit inactivated influenza vaccine. TCRdb recomputed calls from the RT-PCR reads with MiXCR, one row per CDR3 protein. The sample yields about 650,000 distinct CDR3 sequences, 15% to 19% seen once. This CDR3 has 14 amino acids. CDR1 SGHRS and CDR2 YFSETQ come from the germline V gene. The V and J ends lost 3 bases and 7 bases respectively, with 16 bases between them. Study-level results: That few new T cells are recruited by each seasonal influenza vaccination was the authors' suggestion.

The sequence came from a man aged 50-60 years who received an inactivated influenza vaccine. The chain couples TRBV5-1 to TRBJ1-2; TRBD1 might be the D (5 bases). Sequences were derived from PBMCs from blood, sampled less than 13 days after vaccination. CDR3 sequence: CASSSTGSEGGYTF. CDR3 sequence (DNA): TGCGCCAGCAGCTCCACAGGCTCAGAGGGTGGCTACACCTTC. The variable domain in full, completed from reference TRBV5-1 and TRBJ1-2, reads KAGVTQTPRYLIKTRGQQVTLSCSPISGHRSVSWYQQTPGQGLQFLFEYFSETQRNKGNFPGRFSGRQFSNSRSEMNVSTLELGDSALYLCASSSTGSEGGYTFGSGTRLTVV.